This entry describes one T cell receptor (beta chain). Its matching antigen is unknown. This specimen belongs to a study of STAT5B mutations in CD4+ large granular lymphocyte leukemia. Broader study findings: No patients shared main leukemic clonotypes, though roughly 25% appeared at low frequency elsewhere. Patient CD4-sorted repertoires stayed more clonal than healthy ones after leukemic-clone removal.

Data came from immunoSEQ multiplex PCR; TCRdb stores just in-frame clones and leaves some out. This table has 15,000 to 20,000 clones, approximately 84% appearing once. Per germline, CDR1 LNHDA and CDR2 SQIVND (reference sequence). The CDR3 spans 12 residues. Trimming stripped 6 bases from V and 4 bases from J, with 9 bases between. This chain links TRBV19 with TRBJ2-5; D possibly corresponds to TRBD2 (6 bases). This sequence originates from a human donor in good health. The sample was CD4+ T cells from blood buffy coats. As DNA, the CDR3 is TGTGCCAGTAGCCCCGGGGGAGAGACCCAGTACTTC. Translated, it gives CASSPGGETQYF.